These 13 T cell receptor beta chains originate from one sample sequenced in a study of response to subunit inactivated influenza vaccine. TCRdb ran MiXCR on the RT-PCR reads and lists one entry per CDR3 protein. The repertoire includes about 480,000 distinct CDR3 sequences, roughly 25% of them detected once, and approximately 2% sits in the top ten. The starting material was CD4+ T cells sorted from PBMCs, obtained roughly 5 days after vaccination. These receptors originate from a man aged 50 or older who received an inactivated influenza vaccine.

This clonotype was seen more than once but under ten times. V and J are TRBV6-5 and TRBJ1-4; the D gene is possibly TRBD1 (6 bases). CDR3 length: 15 amino acids. CDR1 and CDR2 from the germline V gene are MNHEY and SVGAGI. Deletions cut 0 bases from V and 2 bases from J, with 7 bases between. The CDR3 loop reads CASSYSQGTNEKLFF. The CDR3, as DNA: TGTGCCAGCAGTTACTCACAGGGTACTAATGAAAAACTGTTTTTT.

This chain connects TRBV12-3 or TRBV12-4 to TRBJ1-5, with no clear D. This CDR3 region has 13 residues. V was cut by 3 bases and J by 5 bases, with 8 bases left in between. The CDR3 protein is CASSFLEDQPQHF. The CDR3 coding sequence is TGTGCCAGCAGTTTTTTGGAGGATCAGCCCCAGCATTTT.

V is TRBV10-3 and J is TRBJ2-4, with 13 bases that match TRBD2. Germline V gives CDR1 ENHRY, CDR2 SYGVKD. The J segment lost 7 bases and the V segment lost 3 bases, leaving 6 bases of the junction unmatched. The CDR3 length is 16 residues. DNA of the CDR3: TGTGCCATCAGTGAAACTAGCGGGAGGGCCGTGAACATTCAGTACTTC. It codes for CAISETSGRAVNIQYF.

The gene calls are TRBV2 and TRBJ2-2; D is unresolved. From germline, CDR1 is SNHLY and CDR2 FYNNEI. The CDR3 totals 12 residues. Trimming cost V 6 bases and J 8 bases, with 10 bases left between them. CDR3 loop: CASRGPDGELFF. The CDR3 coding sequence is TGTGCCAGCAGGGGTCCGGATGGGGAGCTGTTTTTT.

This clonotype occurred many times. This sequence joins TRBV28 and TRBJ2-5, with D possibly TRBD2 on 5 matching bases. The CDR3 has 12 residues. The V and J ends lost 5 bases and 5 bases respectively, with 9 bases between them. CDR1 and CDR2 from the germline V gene are MDHEN and SYDVKM. The CDR3 region is CASSGPGETQYF. Written as DNA, the CDR3 is TGTGCCAGCAGTGGGCCGGGGGAGACCCAGTACTTC.

Remarks on this clonotype: A read error is possible here, since a much larger clone lies one base away. V is TRBV7-2 and J is TRBJ2-7, with 7 bases fitting TRBD1. Per germline, CDR1 SGHTA and CDR2 FQGNSA. With 5 bases clipped from V and 5 bases from J, the junction kept 3 bases outside the gene matches. This CDR3 contains 12 residues. The DNA for the CDR3 is TGTGCCAGCAGCCGACAGGGCCACGAGCAGTACTTC. This sequence encodes CASSRQGHEQYF.

This clonotype was found a few times. The genes are TRBV20-1 and TRBJ1-1; 8 bases match TRBD1. The J segment lost 5 bases and the V segment lost 6 bases, leaving 8 bases of the junction unmatched. Germline loops: CDR1 DFQATT, CDR2 SNEGSKA (reference sequence). This CDR3 is 13 amino acids long. CDR3 sequence (DNA): TGCAGTGCCGCCCGAACAGGGGGGACTGAAGCTTTCTTT. It codes for CSAARTGGTEAFF.

The V and J genes are TRBV12-3 or TRBV12-4 and TRBJ2-7; perhaps TRBD2 as D (5 bases). This CDR3 has 15 amino acids. The V end was cut by 0 bases, the J end by 6 bases, with 15 bases between. The CDR3 DNA sequence: TGTGCCAGCAGTTTAGCGCTGGCAGGACTCAGCGAGCAGTACTTC. It yields the protein CASSLALAGLSEQYF.

This clonotype was recorded a few times. The rearrangement joins TRBV29-1 to TRBJ2-7, with D unclear. V was trimmed by 4 bases and J by 6 bases, leaving 16 bases between them. This CDR3 is 13 amino acids long. The germline V gene has CDR1 SQVTM and CDR2 ANQGSEA. This chain's CDR3 is CSVVGMSSSEQYF. The CDR3 DNA reads as TGCAGCGTTGTAGGAATGTCATCGAGCGAGCAGTACTTC.

This chain links TRBV28 with TRBJ2-5; TRBD2 is a possible D gene (6 bases). There are 15 residues in the CDR3. Per the germline V gene, CDR1 is MDHEN and CDR2 is SYDVKM. Trimming left V 5 bases short and J 3 bases short, with 16 bases between. CDR3 sequence (DNA): TGTGCCAGCAGTCTCTTCGCGGGGTTTGAAGAGACCCAGTACTTC. It codes for CASSLFAGFEETQYF.

V and J are TRBV7-2 and TRBJ2-7; D not resolved. V lost 4 bases, J lost 9 bases, and 16 bases lay in between. The CDR3 contains 13 residues. The V gene's germline CDR1 is SGHTA and CDR2 FQGNSA. CDR3: CASSSVSAGGQYF. For the CDR3, the DNA is TGTGCCAGCAGCTCTGTGTCGGCCGGTGGGCAGTACTTC. Full variable domain (remainder filled in from reference TRBV7-2 and TRBJ2-7): GAGVSQSPSNKVTEKGKDVELRCDPISGHTALYWYRQSLGQGLEFLIYFQGNSAPDKSGLPSDRFSAERTGGSVSTLTIQRTQQEDSAVYLCASSSVSAGGQYFGPGTRLTVT.

The V gene is TRBV2, the J gene TRBJ1-6, with D possibly matching TRBD1 (6 bases). V shed 6 bases and J shed 7 bases, with 16 bases lying between them. Germline loops: CDR1 SNHLY, CDR2 FYNNEI. There are 15 residues in the CDR3. CDR3 nucleotides: TGTGCCAGCAGGGCCTGGGGACAAGCGAATTCACCCCTCCACTTT. It translates to CASRAWGQANSPLHF. Full variable domain (remainder filled in from reference TRBV2 and TRBJ1-6): EPEVTQTPSHQVTQMGQEVILRCVPISNHLYFYWYRQILGQKVEFLVSFYNNEISEKSEIFDDQFSVERPDGSNFTLKIRSTKLEDSAMYFCASRAWGQANSPLHFGNGTRLTVT.

The sample holds a few counts of this clonotype. This chain connects TRBV20-1 to TRBJ2-1, with D unresolved. CDR1 and CDR2 from the germline V gene are DFQATT and SNEGSKA (reference sequence). The V gene lost 0 bases and the J gene lost 12 bases, with 15 bases spanning the gap. The CDR3 runs to 13 residues. The CDR3 bases are TGCAGTGCTAGAGATCGGCCTCCGGGTGGGCAGTTCTTC. Its translation is CSARDRPPGGQFF.